This T cell receptor (beta chain) originates from a study of B cell selection in AIRE deficiency. This CDR3 comprises 16 residues. Germline lookup yields CDR1 SEHNR and CDR2 FQNEAQ (reference sequence). V trimming: 5 bases; J trimming: 5 bases; junction bases outside the gene matches: 13. Turning to this clone: Its matching antigen is unknown.

General study results and limits: Healthy donors alone shared 30% to 35% of 4,000 or so Treg sequences; patients alone approximately 9%. Healthy Tconv contained roughly two fifths of shared healthy Treg sequences; only TCRbeta sequenced. Shared Treg sequences were biased toward short CDR3s with few non-templated nucleotide insertions.

Sorting defined conventional CD4 T cells as CD4+CD127+. Data came from immunoSEQ multiplex PCR; TCRdb stores just in-frame clones and leaves some out. Among 20,000 to 25,000 clones listed, 97% were seen once. Material for sequencing was conventional CD4+ T cells sorted from PBMCs. The chain uses TRBV7-9 and TRBJ1-1; 8 nucleotides align to TRBD1. The TCR was taken from a human donor with AIRE deficiency. The CDR3, as DNA: TGTGCCAGCAGCACCGGACAGGGATGGTTGGGGACTGAAGCTTTCTTT. Its translation is CASSTGQGWLGTEAFF. Looking up the rest from reference TRBV7-9 and TRBJ1-1 gives the full variable domain: DTGVSQNPRHKITKRGQNVTFRCDPISEHNRLYWYRQTLGQGPEFLTYFQNEAQLEKSRLLSDRFSAERPKGSFSTLEIQRTEQGDSAMYLCASSTGQGWLGTEAFFGQGTRLTVV.